These 2 T cell receptor beta chains share one sample of origin, sequenced in a study of spatial heterogeneity in lung cancer. Regarding the study as a whole: Counts that tracked tumor mutation counts were those of expanded intratumoral alpha and beta TCRs.

The time point denotes: sample taken at primary tumor resection. No antigen has been assigned to these receptors. TCRdb reanalysed the 5' RACE reads using MiXCR and keeps one entry per CDR3 protein. The repertoire consists of about 13,000 distinct CDR3 sequences, with just over 5% occurring once and the leading ten covering about 25%. The sample consisted of lung tumor tissue, taken at surgery. The receptors were gathered from a male donor with early-stage non-small cell lung cancer.

This clonotype was observed a few times. In a library made to pick up alpha chains, this beta chain is a stray read with a size that means little. The V and J genes are TRBV12-3 or TRBV12-4 and TRBJ1-2, with a possible D match to TRBD1 (5 bases). Trimming left V 1 base short and J 4 bases short, with 10 bases between. This CDR3 region has 14 residues. The CDR3 coding sequence is TGTGCCAGCAGTTTAGAGGGGACCGGCTATGGCTACACCTTC. Its protein is CASSLEGTGYGYTF.

As for this clonotype: Little can be read into the size of this beta chain, an off-target read in a library designed for alpha chains. This chain links TRBV21-1 with TRBJ1-6. TRBV21-1 is a pseudogene locus. This CDR3 region has 14 residues. In nucleotides, the CDR3 is TGTGCCAGCAGTACGGCCTCCTATAATTCACCCCTCCACTTT. Protein product: CASSTASYNSPLHF.